The 3 T cell receptor beta chains below all came from one sample that was sequenced in a study of T cell responses to AZD1222 COVID-19 vaccine. The method was immunoSEQ multiplex PCR; TCRdb's version includes in-frame clones alone and lacks a portion of them. The sample consists of roughly 100,000 clones, 80% to 90% of them appearing once. Source: peripheral blood, taken on day 0 of AZD1222 vaccination. The receptors originated from an adult in good health.

The chain links TRBV19 to TRBJ1-1; D not certain. The CDR3 runs 12 residues. Trimming cost V 9 bases and J 4 bases, with 12 bases left between them. From germline, CDR1 is LNHDA and CDR2 SQIVND (reference sequence). The CDR3, as DNA: TGTGCCAGCCGCGTTGCCTTCACTGAAGCTTTCTTT. Translated: CASRVAFTEAFF.

This clone was picked up one time. This sequence joins TRBV3-1 (or the pseudogene TRBV3-2) and TRBJ1-2, with D unresolved. The ends were cut back, 4 bases at V and 5 bases at J, with 14 bases in the middle. CDR3 size: 14 residues. Germline CDR1 and CDR2: LGHDT and YNNKEL (reference sequence). Here the CDR3 reads CASSPKGRTYGYTF. CDR3 DNA sequence: TGTGCCAGCAGCCCCAAAGGACGCACTTATGGCTACACCTTC.

The chain joins TRBV2 to TRBJ1-5; D gene ambiguous. This CDR3 region has 14 residues. V gave up 2 bases and J gave up 7 bases, with 12 bases separating them. Germline assignment: CDR1 SNHLY and CDR2 FYNNEI. This chain's CDR3 is CASSERFRIQPQHF. The DNA of the CDR3 is TGTGCCAGCAGTGAAAGATTCAGGATCCAGCCCCAGCATTTT.